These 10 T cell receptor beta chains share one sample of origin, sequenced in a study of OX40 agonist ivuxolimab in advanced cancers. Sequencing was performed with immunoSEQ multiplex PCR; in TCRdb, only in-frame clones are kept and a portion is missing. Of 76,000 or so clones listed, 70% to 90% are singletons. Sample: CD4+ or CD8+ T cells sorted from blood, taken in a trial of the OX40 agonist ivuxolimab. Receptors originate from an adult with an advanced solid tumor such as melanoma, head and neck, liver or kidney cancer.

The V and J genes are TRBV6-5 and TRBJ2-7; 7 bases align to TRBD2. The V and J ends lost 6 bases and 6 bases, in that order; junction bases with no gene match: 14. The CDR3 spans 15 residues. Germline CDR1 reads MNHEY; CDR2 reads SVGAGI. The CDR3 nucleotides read TGTGCCAGCAGCGCAAAGGGAGGGGTTCAGGGCGAGCAGTACTTC. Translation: CASSAKGGVQGEQYF.

The CDR3 nucleotides read TGCAGCGCCACCCAGTCCAGCGGGGAGCTGTTTTTT. Its protein is CSATQSSGELFF. The genes are TRBV29-1 and TRBJ2-2; D gene ambiguous. Germline V CDR1 and CDR2: SQVTM, ANQGSEA. V was pared by 7 bases and J by 7 bases, with 13 bases between. The CDR3 runs to 12 residues.

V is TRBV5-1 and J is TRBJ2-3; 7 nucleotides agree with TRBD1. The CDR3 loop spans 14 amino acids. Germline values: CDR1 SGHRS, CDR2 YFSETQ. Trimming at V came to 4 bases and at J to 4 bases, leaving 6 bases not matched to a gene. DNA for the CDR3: TGCGCCAGCAGCGCCGGGACAGTCTCAGATACGCAGTATTTT. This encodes CASSAGTVSDTQYF.

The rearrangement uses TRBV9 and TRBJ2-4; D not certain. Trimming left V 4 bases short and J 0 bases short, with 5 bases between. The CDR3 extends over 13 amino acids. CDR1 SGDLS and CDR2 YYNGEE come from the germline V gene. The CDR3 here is CASSPSAKNIQYF. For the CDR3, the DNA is TGTGCCAGCAGCCCCTCAGCCAAAAACATTCAGTACTTC.

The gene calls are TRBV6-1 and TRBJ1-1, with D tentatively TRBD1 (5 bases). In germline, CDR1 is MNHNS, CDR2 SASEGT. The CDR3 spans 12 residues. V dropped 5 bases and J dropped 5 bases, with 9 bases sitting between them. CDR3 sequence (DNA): TGTGCCAGCAGTCCCGGGGGTACTGAAGCTTTCTTT. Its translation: CASSPGGTEAFF.

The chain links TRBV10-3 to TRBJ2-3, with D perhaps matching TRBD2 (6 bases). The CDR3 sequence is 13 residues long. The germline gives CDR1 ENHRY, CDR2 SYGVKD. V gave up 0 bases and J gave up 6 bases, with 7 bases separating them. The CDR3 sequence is CAISESGGDTQYF. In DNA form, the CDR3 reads TGTGCCATCAGTGAGTCCGGAGGGGATACGCAGTATTTT.

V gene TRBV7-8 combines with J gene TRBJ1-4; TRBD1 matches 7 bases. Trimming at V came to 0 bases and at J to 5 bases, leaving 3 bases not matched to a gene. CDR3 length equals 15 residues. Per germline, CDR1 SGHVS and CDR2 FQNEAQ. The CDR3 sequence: CASSLAGGPNEKLFF. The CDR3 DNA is TGTGCCAGCAGCTTAGCAGGGGGCCCAAATGAAAAACTGTTTTTT.

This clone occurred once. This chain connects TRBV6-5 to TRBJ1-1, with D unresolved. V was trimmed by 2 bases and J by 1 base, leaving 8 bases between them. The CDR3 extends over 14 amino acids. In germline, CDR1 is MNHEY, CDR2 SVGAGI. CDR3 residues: CASSYGRGNTEAFF. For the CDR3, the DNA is TGTGCCAGCAGTTACGGACGGGGGAACACTGAAGCTTTCTTT.

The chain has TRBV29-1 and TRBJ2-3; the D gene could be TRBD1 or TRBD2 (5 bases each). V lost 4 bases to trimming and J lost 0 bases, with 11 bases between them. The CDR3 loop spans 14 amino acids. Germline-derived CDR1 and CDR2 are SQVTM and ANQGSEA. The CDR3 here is CSVGRDGSTDTQYF. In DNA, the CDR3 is TGCAGCGTTGGCCGGGACGGAAGCACAGATACGCAGTATTTT.

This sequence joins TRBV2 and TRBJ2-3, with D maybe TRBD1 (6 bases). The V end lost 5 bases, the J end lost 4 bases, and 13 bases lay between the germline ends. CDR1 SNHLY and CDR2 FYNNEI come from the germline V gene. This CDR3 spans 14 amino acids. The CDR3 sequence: CASSKGGTSDTQYF. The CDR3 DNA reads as TGTGCCAGCAGTAAAGGGGGTACGTCAGATACGCAGTATTTT.